This T cell receptor (beta chain) was identified in a study of blood T cell repertoires in COVID-19. Study in general: COVID-19 samples, acute and convalescent, were from the United States, Italy and Spain. In each case, the material was cDNA or gDNA derived from T cells, B-cell-depleted T cells, or PBMCs.

The CDR3 is made up of 14 amino acids. The germline CDR1 and CDR2 sequences are KGHSH and LQKENI. Deletions cut 6 bases from V and 5 bases from J, with 17 bases between. In the original workflow: Quantification of nucleated cells was approximated via reference gene primer amplification. Profiling relied on immunoSEQ multiplex PCR, and the TCRdb table lists in-frame clones only, not all of them. V, J and clone size derive from that table, while D and trimming were established from the DNA sequence. The table records about 120,000 clones, 85% of them present only once. This sequence was found in a man aged 55 to 70 with acute or convalescent COVID-19. Sequenced material: peripheral blood. This rearrangement joins TRBV18 to TRBJ2-7; perhaps TRBD1 as D (6 bases). CDR3 loop: CASSSIGGNDEQYF. The DNA for the CDR3 is TGTGCCAGCTCGTCCATAGGGGGAAACGACGAGCAGTACTTC. The whole variable domain, remainder taken from reference TRBV18 and TRBJ2-7, is NAGVMQNPRHLVRRRGQEARLRCSPMKGHSHVYWYRQLPEEGLKFMVYLQKENIIDESGMPKERFSAEFPKEGPSILRIQQVVRGDSAAYFCASSSIGGNDEQYFGPGTRLTVT.